This is a list of T cell receptor beta chains from one sample in a study of blood T cell repertoires in COVID-19. TCRdb keeps only in-frame clones here, not all; method: immunoSEQ multiplex PCR. The sample includes about 250,000 clones, about 89% of them seen just once. Sequencing was done on a sample of peripheral blood. These TCRs come from a woman aged 55-70 years who had recovered from COVID-19. The CDR3 runs from the conserved cysteine through the conserved F or W. D genes are given only for firm matches. Where a row states a size, it is once, few, many or the class of an expanded clone; other rows omit it.

V gene: TRBV9
D gene: TRBD2
clone size: .
J gene: TRBJ2-1
CDR3 protein: CASGASSGGASNEQFF
CDR3 DNA: TGTGCCAGCGGCGCATCGAGCGGGGGGGCCTCCAATGAGCAGTTCTTC

V gene: TRBV6-5
D gene: .
clone size: .
J gene: TRBJ1-4
CDR3 protein: CASSSDRLGEKLFF
CDR3 DNA: TGTGCCAGCAGCTCCGACAGATTAGGTGAAAAACTGTTTTTT

V gene: TRBV6-5
D gene: TRBD1
clone size: .
J gene: TRBJ2-5
CDR3 protein: CASSRDRVQETQYF
CDR3 DNA: TGTGCCAGCAGTAGGGACAGGGTCCAAGAGACCCAGTACTTC

V gene: TRBV10-3
D gene: TRBD2
clone size: .
J gene: TRBJ2-3
CDR3 protein: CAISVGLAADTQYF
CDR3 DNA: TGTGCCATCAGTGTGGGACTAGCGGCAGATACGCAGTATTTT

V gene: TRBV9
D gene: TRBD1
clone size: .
J gene: TRBJ1-2
CDR3 protein: CASSVGQGPPLGDSNYGYTF
CDR3 DNA: TGTGCCAGCAGCGTAGGACAGGGGCCCCCTCTGGGGGACTCTAACTATGGCTACACCTTC

V gene: TRBV12-3/TRBV12-4
D gene: .
clone size: .
J gene: TRBJ1-5
CDR3 protein: CASGGYSRQPQHF
CDR3 DNA: TGTGCCAGCGGTGGGTACAGCCGGCAGCCCCAGCATTTT

V gene: TRBV9
D gene: .
clone size: .
J gene: TRBJ1-5
CDR3 protein: CASSLMGGDQPQHF
CDR3 DNA: TGTGCCAGCAGTCTTATGGGGGGAGATCAGCCCCAGCATTTT

V gene: TRBV7-3
D gene: .
clone size: once
J gene: TRBJ2-2
CDR3 protein: CASSSQPGQNTGELFF
CDR3 DNA: TGTGCCAGCAGCTCCCAGCCGGGACAGAACACCGGGGAGCTGTTTTTT

V gene: TRBV6-1
D gene: .
clone size: .
J gene: TRBJ1-1
CDR3 protein: CASSDVYTEAFF
CDR3 DNA: TGTGCCAGCAGTGACGTTTACACTGAAGCTTTCTTT

V gene: TRBV5-4
D gene: TRBD1
clone size: once
J gene: TRBJ2-7
CDR3 protein: CASSLASGGFYEQYF
CDR3 DNA: TGTGCCAGCAGCTTGGCGTCAGGGGGCTTCTACGAGCAGTACTTC

V gene: TRBV7-2
D gene: TRBD1
clone size: .
J gene: TRBJ2-5
CDR3 protein: CASSGDRGETQYF
CDR3 DNA: TGTGCCAGCAGCGGTGACAGGGGAGAGACCCAGTACTTC

V gene: TRBV4-3
D gene: TRBD2
clone size: .
J gene: TRBJ2-3
CDR3 protein: CASSQFKGGPGGPDTQYF
CDR3 DNA: TGCGCCAGCAGCCAATTTAAGGGGGGCCCGGGGGGGCCTGATACGCAGTATTTT

V gene: TRBV7-2
D gene: TRBD2
clone size: .
J gene: TRBJ2-7
CDR3 protein: CASSLGLAGNAYEQYF
CDR3 DNA: TGTGCCAGCAGCTTAGGACTAGCGGGGAACGCCTACGAGCAGTACTTC

V gene: TRBV6-6
D gene: .
clone size: .
J gene: TRBJ1-2
CDR3 protein: CASSAYDGYTF
CDR3 DNA: TGTGCCAGCAGTGCCTATGATGGCTACACCTTC

V gene: TRBV5-1
D gene: .
clone size: .
J gene: TRBJ2-7
CDR3 protein: CASSLDPESGQYF
CDR3 DNA: TGCGCCAGCAGCTTGGACCCTGAATCGGGGCAGTACTTC

V gene: TRBV6-2/TRBV6-3
D gene: TRBD2
clone size: once
J gene: TRBJ2-7
CDR3 protein: CASSYWPAGGGDEQYF
CDR3 DNA: TGTGCCAGCAGTTACTGGCCAGCGGGGGGGGGCGACGAGCAGTACTTC

V gene: TRBV27
D gene: TRBD2
clone size: .
J gene: TRBJ2-3
CDR3 protein: CASSANGLAGGRTDTQYF
CDR3 DNA: TGTGCCAGCAGTGCCAACGGACTAGCGGGGGGGAGGACAGATACGCAGTATTTT

V gene: TRBV10-3
D gene: .
clone size: few
J gene: TRBJ2-5
CDR3 protein: CAIRDSGETQYF
CDR3 DNA: TGTGCCATCCGGGACTCTGGAGAGACCCAGTACTTC

V gene: TRBV4-1
D gene: .
clone size: .
J gene: TRBJ2-2
CDR3 protein: CASSRPSGTNTGELFF
CDR3 DNA: TGCGCCAGCAGCCGTCCTTCAGGGACGAACACCGGGGAGCTGTTTTTT

V gene: TRBV5-1
D gene: .
clone size: .
J gene: TRBJ1-6
CDR3 protein: CASSLDRVVNSPLHF
CDR3 DNA: TGCGCCAGCAGCTTGGACAGGGTGGTAAACTCACCCCTCCACTTT

V gene: TRBV10-1
D gene: TRBD1
clone size: .
J gene: TRBJ2-7
CDR3 protein: CASRRGNHEQYF
CDR3 DNA: TGCGCCAGCCGCAGGGGGAACCACGAGCAGTACTTC

V gene: TRBV3-1/TRBV3-2
D gene: .
clone size: .
J gene: TRBJ1-5
CDR3 protein: CASSQVFRSYSNQPQHF
CDR3 DNA: TGTGCCAGCAGCCAAGTTTTTCGGTCATATAGCAATCAGCCCCAGCATTTT

V gene: TRBV11-2
D gene: TRBD2
clone size: once
J gene: TRBJ2-3
CDR3 protein: CASRYAGGITDTQYF
CDR3 DNA: TGTGCCAGCAGATACGCGGGGGGGATCACAGATACGCAGTATTTT

V gene: TRBV10-3
D gene: .
clone size: .
J gene: TRBJ2-2
CDR3 protein: CAISPDWELFF
CDR3 DNA: TGTGCCATCAGTCCGGACTGGGAGCTGTTTTTT

V gene: TRBV5-4
D gene: TRBD1
clone size: once
J gene: TRBJ1-4
CDR3 protein: CASSLAGTGVGEKLFF
CDR3 DNA: TGTGCCAGCAGCTTGGCCGGGACAGGGGTTGGCGAAAAACTGTTTTTT

V gene: TRBV6-5
D gene: TRBD1
clone size: .
J gene: TRBJ1-5
CDR3 protein: CASSWTGLNQPQHF
CDR3 DNA: TGTGCCAGCAGTTGGACAGGGCTCAATCAGCCCCAGCATTTT

V gene: TRBV7-3
D gene: TRBD2
clone size: .
J gene: TRBJ2-7
CDR3 protein: CASSLSGAGGYEQYF
CDR3 DNA: TGTGCCAGCAGCTTAAGTGGAGCGGGGGGTTACGAGCAGTACTTC

V gene: TRBV19
D gene: TRBD1
clone size: .
J gene: TRBJ1-4
CDR3 protein: CASSDRGGEKLFF
CDR3 DNA: TGTGCCAGCTCGGACAGGGGGGGTGAAAAACTGTTTTTT

V gene: TRBV6-5
D gene: TRBD1
clone size: .
J gene: TRBJ2-3
CDR3 protein: CASWQGATDTQYF
CDR3 DNA: TGTGCCAGCTGGCAGGGGGCCACAGATACGCAGTATTTT

V gene: TRBV9
D gene: .
clone size: .
J gene: TRBJ2-1
CDR3 protein: CASSSSTVYNEQFF
CDR3 DNA: TGTGCCAGCAGCTCCTCAACGGTCTACAATGAGCAGTTCTTC